This TCR beta chain came from a study of CD8+CD57+ T cells in acquired aplastic anemia. Comment on this clonotype: A much larger clone differs by one base, so this may be a read error.

CDR3 length: 14 residues. Germline-derived CDR1 and CDR2 are MGHRA and YSYEKL. J was trimmed by 8 bases and V by 3 bases; bases with no gene match: 9. Genomic DNA was employed as the template in profiling TCR beta VDJ and CDR3. TCRdb reanalysed the reads using MiXCR and keeps one entry per CDR3 protein. Seen here are 200,000 to 250,000 distinct CDR3 sequences, 30% to 35% observed once, and the top ten hold roughly 1.1%. The V call is TRBV4-1, the J call TRBJ1-2, with 7 bases aligning to TRBD1. Sequencing was done on a sample of sorted CD4+, CD8+, or CD8+CD57+ T cells (not recorded which) from PBMCs. This clonotype originated in a human donor in good health, serving as a control. The CDR3 loop reads CASSQCRQGNGYTF. The CDR3 DNA sequence: TGCGCCAGCAGCCAGTGTCGACAGGGTAACGGCTACACCTTC.